The 8 T cell receptor beta chains below come from one sample, sequenced in a study of technical replicates of blood from a handful of donors. Some clones are missing from TCRdb's copy, which holds only in-frame ones; the method was immunoSEQ multiplex PCR. The sample lists 100,000 or so clones, about 95% occurring once. The sequenced material came from T cells isolated from PBMCs. These receptor sequences come from a human donor in good health.

This clone was seen just once. The rearrangement uses TRBV6-1 and TRBJ2-6, with D possibly being TRBD2 (5 bases). Trimming shortened V by 3 bases and J by 0 bases, and 12 bases separated the two germline ends. The CDR3 covers 17 residues. Germline loops: CDR1 MNHNS, CDR2 SASEGT. The CDR3 spells CASSEDFKSSGANVLTF. Written as DNA, the CDR3 is TGTGCCAGCAGTGAGGACTTTAAAAGCTCTGGGGCCAACGTCCTGACTTTC.

The chain has TRBV5-1 and TRBJ1-1; a weak D match, TRBD1 (5 bases). The CDR3 extends over 15 amino acids. Trimming removed 5 bases at V and 7 bases at J, with 21 bases between. Germline CDR1 reads SGHRS; CDR2 reads YFSETQ. The CDR3 protein is CASRTAPRGGGEAFF. The CDR3 nucleotides read TGCGCCAGCAGGACGGCCCCAAGGGGAGGTGGTGAAGCTTTCTTT.

The V and J genes are TRBV27 and TRBJ2-7; 7 nucleotides agree with TRBD1. With 6 bases clipped from V and 0 bases from J, the junction kept 2 bases outside the gene matches. The CDR3 is 13 amino acids. The germline V gene encodes CDR1 MNHEY and CDR2 SMNVEV (reference sequence). CDR3 in DNA: TGTGCCAGCAGGGCAGGGGGCTCCTACGAGCAGTACTTC. This encodes CASRAGGSYEQYF.

V and J are TRBV19 and TRBJ1-2; 9 bases map to TRBD1. V was pared by 9 bases and J by 3 bases, with 8 bases of the junction left unmatched. This CDR3 region has 14 residues. Germline lookup yields CDR1 LNHDA and CDR2 SQIVND (reference sequence). CDR3 residues: CASHRTGEDYGYTF. CDR3 in DNA: TGTGCCAGCCACCGGACAGGGGAGGACTATGGCTACACCTTC. Filled out from reference TRBV19 and TRBJ1-2, the complete variable domain reads DGGITQSPKYLFRKEGQNVTLSCEQNLNHDAMYWYRQDPGQGLRLIYYSQIVNDFQKGDIAEGYSVSREKKESFPLTVTSAQKNPTAFYLCASHRTGEDYGYTFGSGTRLTVV.

In this sample, this clone turned up once. CDR3 protein: CALQGGYSGNTIYF. The CDR3 bases are TGTGCCTTACAGGGGGGTTACTCTGGAAACACCATATATTTT. The V gene is TRBV30, the J gene TRBJ1-3, with TRBD1 matching over 8 bases. In germline, CDR1 is GTSNPN, CDR2 SVGIG (reference sequence). The CDR3 loop spans 14 amino acids. V dropped 7 bases and J dropped 0; count of bases not matched to a gene: 5.

The chain uses TRBV7-2 and TRBJ1-5; the D is unclear. V lost 3 bases and J lost 7, with 16 bases in between. This CDR3 has 15 residues. Germline CDR1 SGHTA, CDR2 FQGNSA. The CDR3 coding sequence is TGTGCCAGCAGCTTGGGCCAGGTATTTGGACAGCCCCAGCATTTT. Translated, it gives CASSLGQVFGQPQHF. Combining the CDR3 with reference TRBV7-2 and TRBJ1-5 gives the whole variable domain GAGVSQSPSNKVTEKGKDVELRCDPISGHTALYWYRQSLGQGLEFLIYFQGNSAPDKSGLPSDRFSAERTGGSVSTLTIQRTQQEDSAVYLCASSLGQVFGQPQHFGDGTRLSIL.

CDR3 nucleotide sequence: TGTGCCAGCAGGACCGGAGGACCAACAGCCTACGAGCAGTACTTC. It codes for CASRTGGPTAYEQYF. The chain uses TRBV6-5 and TRBJ2-7, with D perhaps TRBD2 (5 bases). The V end was cut by 6 bases, the J end by 2 bases, with 17 bases between. Germline values: CDR1 MNHEY, CDR2 SVGAGI. The CDR3 runs 15 residues.

J is TRBJ2-6 and V is TRBV5-4; 12 positions match TRBD1. CDR1 is SGHNT and CDR2 is YYREEE in the germline V gene (reference sequence). The V and J ends lost 4 bases and 1 base, in that order; junction bases with no gene match: 3. There are 17 residues in the CDR3. The CDR3 sequence: CASSRGQGASGANVLTF. Here the CDR3 DNA reads TGTGCCAGCAGCAGGGGACAGGGGGCTTCTGGGGCCAACGTCCTGACTTTC.